The source of this T cell receptor beta chain is a study of CD4 T cells in relation to SARS-CoV-2 and coronaviruses. CD4+ T cells from unexposed donors were obtained before the COVID-19 pandemic (2011-2018). Uncultured naive and memory CD4+ T cells supplied DNA for deep TCR-beta sequencing. The method was immunoSEQ multiplex PCR; TCRdb's version includes in-frame clones alone and lacks a portion of them. There are 65,000 or so clones in the sample; 94% occur only once, and around 0.15% lies in the top ten. Regarding this clone: As yet, its antigen is unknown.

This CDR3 has 13 amino acids. Overall study findings and caveats: Memory recall responses, not primary responses primed in culture, are what the assay detects.

The source material was naive CD4+ T cells from PBMCs. Indicated subset: naive CD4+ T cells isolated by negative enrichment. The chain employs TRBV21-1 and TRBJ2-7; the DNA was not used to check the table's D call, TRBD1. TRBV21-1 is tagged as a pseudogene. The TCR sequence derives from a human donor in good health. CDR3 sequence (DNA): TGTGCCAGCAGCAAAAAGCGAGGGGGTTCGGTGGGATTC. Residues: CASSKKRGGSVGF.